A single sample gave rise to the 2 T cell receptor beta chains below, sequenced in a study of blood T cells in healthy people across ages. Together with a sample-barcoded 5' primer, a J-beta primer mix was included in a second PCR lasting about 7 to 11 cycles. TCRdb fed the 5' RACE reads into MiXCR, producing one record per CDR3 protein. The profile shows about 940,000 distinct CDR3 sequences, 40% to 60% of them singletons. Sequencing was done on a sample of blood. The receptors were sampled from a man aged 25 to 45 in good health.

V usage is TRBV27 and J usage is TRBJ2-1; D unclear. Deletions cut 8 bases from V and 1 base from J, with 12 bases between. CDR3 size: 14 residues. CDR1 and CDR2 from the germline V gene are MNHEY and SMNVEV (reference sequence). The CDR3 here is CASGSVESYNEQFF. The CDR3 region has the DNA TGTGCCAGCGGCTCGGTAGAATCCTACAATGAGCAGTTCTTC.

The V and J genes are TRBV7-9 and TRBJ1-1; weak D call: TRBD1 (5 bases). The germline V gene encodes CDR1 SEHNR and CDR2 FQNEAQ (reference sequence). Between the trimmed V and J ends, which lost 1 base and 4 bases, there was a span of 13 bases. CDR3 length: 15 amino acids. CDR3 in amino acids: CASSLVTHGGTEAFF. The CDR3 DNA reads as TGTGCCAGCAGCTTAGTGACGCACGGGGGCACTGAAGCTTTCTTT.